This TCR beta chain comes out of a study of beta chain features in type 1 diabetes. General study points: Type 1 diabetes patients had moderately but significantly shorter TCRB CDR3s in all four CD4+ subsets.

The CDR3 extends over 14 amino acids. V was clipped by 0 bases and J by 3 bases, with 7 bases between them. Looked up from germline, CDR1 is SGHRS and CDR2 is YFSETQ. The investigators reverse transcribed all of the isolated RNA, so they sequenced expressed TCRB transcripts. Produced via immunoSEQ multiplex PCR; TCRdb's table is partial and in-frame only. The sample lists 200,000 to 300,000 clones, roughly 20% occurring once. This clone was found a few times. Antigen unknown. The specimen was naive CD4+ T cells from blood. The V and J genes are TRBV5-1 and TRBJ1-5; no reliable D call. The receptor comes from a woman in her 40s with type 1 diabetes. The CDR3 region is CASSLGEANQPQHF. The CDR3 DNA is TGCGCCAGCAGCTTGGGGGAGGCCAATCAGCCCCAGCATTTT.